This TCR beta chain was documented in a study of cytomegalovirus exposure and HLA in healthy donors. General study findings and limits: It was around 160 TCR beta chains that were listed as cytomegalovirus-associated. Most TCRs appeared rarely, but some public TCRs recurred in many donors. Per published reports, the classifier diagnosed cytomegalovirus status with high specificity and sensitivity.

Regarding this clone: Antigen specificity is unknown.

V dropped 3 bases and J dropped 0; count of bases not matched to a gene: 4. CDR1 SQVTM and CDR2 ANQGSEA come from the germline V gene. The CDR3 is 15 amino acids. Profiled with immunoSEQ multiplex PCR; TCRdb holds only in-frame clones, not every one. The sample consists of roughly 250,000 clones, nearly 90% of them appearing once. This receptor was identified in a woman aged 18-29 years in good health and CMV-seronegative. V is TRBV29-1 and J is TRBJ2-2; 7 bases are a match to TRBD1. Sequencing used PBMCs. The CDR3 sequence is CSVEAGTANTGELFF. The DNA for the CDR3 is TGCAGCGTTGAGGCCGGGACAGCGAACACCGGGGAGCTGTTTTTT.